This TCR beta chain was identified during a study of cytomegalovirus exposure and HLA in healthy donors. Study outcomes and limitations: Immune exposure information comprised only CMV serostatus. A link between a missense DCLRE1C variant and TCR beta V- and J-gene trimming emerged from a later analysis.

For this clone: Its antigen remains unidentified.

Germline V gene lookup returns CDR1 SGHTA and CDR2 FQGNSA. CDR3 length: 15 amino acids. J gave up 4 bases and V 5 bases, and 3 bases lay outside the gene matches. The PCR ran on 60 Vbeta and 13 Jbeta primers. The repertoire was sequenced with immunoSEQ multiplex PCR; TCRdb's copy has only in-frame clones and lacks some. This table holds 100,000 to 150,000 clones, about 80% found once. V usage is TRBV7-2 and J usage is TRBJ2-3; 13 bases are shared with TRBD2. The TCR originated in a man aged 35-49 years in good health and CMV-seronegative. Sequencing used PBMCs. CDR3 DNA: TGTGCCAGCAGCCGGACTAGCGGGAGCGCAGATACGCAGTATTTT. Translating it yields CASSRTSGSADTQYF.